This T cell receptor (beta chain) was recovered during a study of OX40 agonist ivuxolimab in advanced cancers. Study-wide background: Patients' therapy was ivuxolimab, an antibody that acts as an agonist of OX40 (CD134). Administration of intravenous ivuxolimab to patients occurred every 2 weeks at 0.01 to 10 mg/kg.

Some clones are missing from TCRdb's copy, which holds only in-frame ones; the method was immunoSEQ multiplex PCR. Here the sample spans tens of thousands of clones, about 88% being singletons. As for this clone: What it binds is not known.

Regarding the study as a whole: Clones of CD4+ and CD8+ blood T cells grew by week 6 at doses of 0.1 to 3.0 mg/kg.

This sequence was found in an adult with an advanced solid tumor such as melanoma, head and neck, liver or kidney cancer. Sample: CD4+ or CD8+ T cells sorted from blood, taken in a trial of the OX40 agonist ivuxolimab.

The CDR3 sequence: CASSSGQQSRGYTF. The DNA of the CDR3 is TGTGCCAGCAGCTCCGGGCAGCAAAGCCGTGGCTACACCTTC. The V and J genes are TRBV7-9 and TRBJ1-2; D unclear. The CDR3 is 14 amino acids. Germline-derived CDR1 and CDR2 are SEHNR and FQNEAQ (reference sequence). The ends were cut back, 4 bases at V and 7 bases at J, with 16 bases in the middle. Full variable domain (remainder filled in from reference TRBV7-9 and TRBJ1-2): DTGVSQNPRHKITKRGQNVTFRCDPISEHNRLYWYRQTLGQGPEFLTYFQNEAQLEKSRLLSDRFSAERPKGSFSTLEIQRTEQGDSAMYLCASSSGQQSRGYTFGSGTRLTVV.